Presented here are 30 T cell receptor beta chains from one specimen sequenced in a study of identical twins. MiXCR, run by TCRdb on the 5' RACE reads, gives a single entry per CDR3 protein. The table shows around 570,000 distinct CDR3 sequences, with nearly 10% occurring only once. Another study also made use of these data, one on yellow fever vaccine responses in identical twins.

What was sequenced was PBMCs. The receptors come from a young woman in good health.

This clonotype was detected a few times. V is TRBV12-3 or TRBV12-4 and J is TRBJ1-3; D is ambiguous. The germline V and J ends were trimmed by 5 bases and 4 bases, with 6 bases remaining between them. CDR3 length: 12 residues. The CDR3 DNA sequence: TGTGCCAGCAGTGTTCTAGGAAACACCATATATTTT. This codes for CASSVLGNTIYF.

This chain joins TRBV7-9 and TRBJ1-2; D possibly corresponds to TRBD1 (5 bases). This CDR3 spans 13 amino acids. V lost 7 bases to trimming and J lost 3 bases, with 12 bases between them. Germline lookup yields CDR1 SEHNR and CDR2 FQNEAQ (reference sequence). The CDR3 coding sequence is TGTGCCAGCACCCACCCAGGGTACTATGGCTACACCTTC. This gives the protein CASTHPGYYGYTF.

Ten or more counts support this clonotype. V gene TRBV7-9 combines with J gene TRBJ1-6; no reliable D call. CDR1 SEHNR and CDR2 FQNEAQ come from the germline V gene (reference sequence). This CDR3 is 12 amino acids long. Trimming took 5 bases from V and 7 from J, leaving 6 bases between them. The CDR3 loop is CASSRENSPLHF. The CDR3, as DNA: TGTGCCAGCAGCCGGGAAAATTCACCCCTCCACTTT.

This clonotype was detected many times. The V gene is TRBV27, the J gene TRBJ2-7, with 10 bases identical to TRBD2. Germline CDR1 is MNHEY and CDR2 is SMNVEV (reference sequence). V shed 8 bases, J shed 6 bases, and the junction held 7 bases outside the gene matches. The CDR3 spans 13 residues. In DNA form, the CDR3 reads TGTGCCAGCCCCCCAAAGCGGGAGGGCGAGCAGTACTTC. Translated, it gives CASPPKREGEQYF.

This clonotype was counted between two and nine times. This chain uses TRBV20-1 with TRBJ1-6; D not resolved. The CDR3 runs to 18 residues. The germline V and J ends were trimmed by 0 bases and 0 bases, with 15 bases remaining between them. Germline CDR1 is DFQATT and CDR2 is SNEGSKA (reference sequence). The CDR3 DNA reads TGCAGTGCTAGAGATGTTGGTGGGGTGAGCTCCTATAATTCACCCCTCCACTTT. As protein: CSARDVGGVSSYNSPLHF.

The rearrangement links TRBV20-1 to TRBJ2-1; D is perhaps TRBD2 (6 bases). Deletions cut 5 bases from V and 4 bases from J, with 18 bases between. CDR3 length: 15 residues. CDR1 is DFQATT, CDR2 SNEGSKA, per germline (reference sequence). The DNA for the CDR3 is TGCAGTGCTTCCCCCGCGGCGGGAACGTACAATGAGCAGTTCTTC. Amino acid sequence: CSASPAAGTYNEQFF.

This clonotype appeared many times. The chain joins TRBV10-3 to TRBJ2-7, with TRBD1 matching 9 bases. The CDR3 is made up of 13 amino acids. Germline V CDR1 and CDR2: ENHRY, SYGVKD. V gave up 4 bases and J gave up 3 bases; unmatched junction bases: 1. The CDR3 DNA reads as TGTGCCATCAGTGGGGGACAGGGCTACGAGCAGTACTTC. Protein sequence: CAISGGQGYEQYF.

The chain couples TRBV28 to TRBJ2-7; 8 bases align to TRBD2. The CDR3 contains 13 residues. Germline CDR1 is MDHEN and CDR2 is SYDVKM. The V gene end was trimmed by 5 bases and the J gene end by 2 bases; junction bases not matched to a gene: 2. CDR3 region: CASSQAGAYEQYF. DNA for the CDR3: TGTGCCAGCAGTCAAGCGGGGGCCTACGAGCAGTACTTC.

The chain is built from TRBV10-3 and TRBJ2-6; no firm D call. CDR1 ENHRY and CDR2 SYGVKD come from the germline V gene. Trimming cost V 2 bases and J 0 bases, with 8 bases left between them. CDR3 length equals 16 residues. CDR3 region: CAISEEAPSGANVLTF. CDR3 in DNA: TGTGCCATCAGTGAGGAGGCCCCCTCTGGGGCCAACGTCCTGACTTTC.

The rearrangement links TRBV5-1 to TRBJ2-1, with 12 bases lining up with TRBD2. The CDR3 is 16 amino acids. Germline V gives CDR1 SGHRS, CDR2 YFSETQ. V gave up 4 bases and J gave up 2 bases; unmatched junction bases: 4. CDR3 sequence reads: CASSARTSGAYNEQFF. The CDR3 coding sequence is TGCGCCAGCAGCGCTCGGACTAGCGGGGCCTACAATGAGCAGTTCTTC.

In this sample, this clonotype turned up a few times. Its ends do not fully match the called genes, so a read error is possible. This chain connects TRBV7-7 to TRBJ2-3, with D unclear. This CDR3 is 16 amino acids long. Germline CDR1 and CDR2: SSHAT and FNYEAQ (reference sequence). CDR3 sequence reads: CASSLGVSSSTDTQYF. The DNA of the CDR3 is TGTGCTAGCAGCTTAGGCGTCAGTTCTAGCACAGATACGCAGTATTTT.

This clonotype appeared a few times. This chain joins TRBV4-1 and TRBJ2-5; TRBD2 is a possible D gene (5 bases). The length of the CDR3 is 14 residues. The germline V gene encodes CDR1 MGHRA and CDR2 YSYEKL. Trimming stripped 1 base from V and 3 bases from J, with 9 bases between. CDR3 DNA: TGCGCCAGCAGCCAAGCCGGGGTGGAAGAGACCCAGTACTTC. It translates to CASSQAGVEETQYF.

This clonotype has at least ten counts. This chain joins TRBV6-2 or TRBV6-3 and TRBJ1-1; D is perhaps TRBD1 (5 bases). Trimming shortened V by 5 bases and J by 3 bases, and 7 bases separated the two germline ends. The CDR3 is made up of 12 amino acids. From germline, CDR1 is MNHEY and CDR2 SVGEGT. CDR3 DNA sequence: TGTGCCAGCAGTGACAGATACACTGAAGCTTTCTTT. This sequence encodes CASSDRYTEAFF.

The CDR3 DNA sequence: TGTGCCAGCAGCGTAGGGAGGGGTCATCCCTACGAGCAGTACTTC. Its translation is CASSVGRGHPYEQYF. The rearrangement uses TRBV9 and TRBJ2-7, with a weak D call TRBD2 (6 bases). Germline CDR1 SGDLS, CDR2 YYNGEE. This CDR3 contains 15 residues. V lost 0 bases, J lost 2 bases, and 12 bases lay in between.

This clonotype has only a few counts. V and J are TRBV30 and TRBJ1-6; D remains ambiguous. V gave up 4 bases and J gave up 8 bases, with 6 bases separating them. Germline loops: CDR1 GTSNPN, CDR2 SVGIG (reference sequence). This CDR3 region has 11 residues. CDR3 in amino acids: CAWTRDSPLHF. The CDR3 coding sequence is TGTGCCTGGACCCGAGATTCACCCCTCCACTTT.

This sequence joins TRBV7-8 and TRBJ2-7; TRBD2 might be the D (7 bases). Germline CDR1 and CDR2: SGHVS and FQNEAQ. This CDR3 has 14 amino acids. Trimming took off 2 bases at V and 7 bases at J, with 15 bases between the two ends. The CDR3 region is CASSLHGGAGEQYF. The CDR3 DNA sequence: TGTGCCAGCAGCTTACATGGGGGGGCGGGGGAGCAGTACTTC.

This chain connects TRBV30 to TRBJ2-1; D is unclear. Germline V lookup: CDR1 GTSNPN, CDR2 SVGIG (reference sequence). The V end lost 1 base, the J end lost 10 bases, and 8 bases lay between the germline ends. The CDR3 is made up of 11 amino acids. CDR3 region: CAWSEGREQFF. Here the CDR3 DNA reads TGTGCCTGGAGTGAGGGTAGAGAGCAGTTCTTC.

The V and J genes are TRBV12-5 and TRBJ2-1; D possibly corresponds to TRBD2 (5 bases). Germline CDR1 reads LGHNT; CDR2 reads FRNRAP. The CDR3 covers 12 residues. V lost 6 bases, J lost 5 bases, and 8 bases lay in between. The DNA for the CDR3 is TGTGCTAGTGGCACGGGGAACAATGAGCAGTTCTTC. Translation: CASGTGNNEQFF.

This clonotype was counted ten times or more. This chain joins TRBV11-1 and TRBJ2-1; 8 bases line up with TRBD2. The junction had 11 bases not matched to a gene; V was cut back by 5 bases and J by 8 bases. The CDR3 covers 15 residues. CDR1 SGHAT and CDR2 FQDESV come from the germline V gene (reference sequence). The CDR3 loop is CASSVSGTGGDEQFF. As DNA, the CDR3 is TGTGCCAGCAGCGTTAGCGGGACCGGGGGTGATGAGCAGTTCTTC.

The chain carries TRBV27 and TRBJ2-3; TRBD2 might be the D (6 bases). The V gene's germline CDR1 is MNHEY and CDR2 SMNVEV (reference sequence). This CDR3 contains 14 residues. V lost 3 bases and J 3 bases, leaving 10 bases between the germline ends. The CDR3 region is CASSLPGVTDTQYF. The CDR3 nucleotides read TGTGCCAGCAGTTTGCCGGGGGTTACAGATACGCAGTATTTT.

This clonotype was picked up a small number of times. The chain links TRBV7-2 to TRBJ2-3; no firm D call. The germline gives CDR1 SGHTA, CDR2 FQGNSA. There are 16 residues in the CDR3. The germline V and J ends were trimmed by 4 bases and 1 base, with 15 bases remaining between them. In DNA, the CDR3 is TGTGCCAGCAGCTCCCCCTCGATGTCGGGCACAGATACGCAGTATTTT. Its translation is CASSSPSMSGTDTQYF.

V gene TRBV9 combines with J gene TRBJ2-3; 8 positions agree with TRBD1. The germline V gene encodes CDR1 SGDLS and CDR2 YYNGEE. This CDR3 is built from 16 residues. After removal of 0 bases from V and 0 bases from J, the junction contained 3 bases not matched to a gene. Here the CDR3 reads CASSVGQGISTDTQYF. The CDR3 nucleotides read TGTGCCAGCAGCGTAGGACAGGGGATCAGCACAGATACGCAGTATTTT.

The chain joins TRBV11-2 to TRBJ2-7; 11 nucleotides match TRBD1. Germline V gene lookup returns CDR1 SGHAT and CDR2 FQNNGV. The trim removed 2 bases at V and 4 bases at J, leaving 4 bases unmatched. This CDR3 spans 15 amino acids. This CDR3 reads CASSLFGTGGYEQYF. DNA for the CDR3: TGTGCCAGCAGCTTATTCGGGACAGGGGGTTACGAGCAGTACTTC.

The V call is TRBV14, the J call TRBJ1-2; D not certain. Trimming stripped 0 bases from V and 5 bases from J, with 13 bases between. Per the germline V gene, CDR1 is SGHDN and CDR2 is FVKESK. The length of the CDR3 is 15 residues. The CDR3 DNA reads as TGTGCCAGCAGCCAAGATCTCGGTACAGTTTATGGCTACACCTTC. This encodes CASSQDLGTVYGYTF.

V gene TRBV5-1 combines with J gene TRBJ2-3; D call uncertain. CDR1 SGHRS and CDR2 YFSETQ come from the germline V gene. This CDR3 comprises 15 residues. V was pared by 1 base and J by 2 bases, with 11 bases between. Here the CDR3 reads CASSLTRTVTDTQYF. The CDR3 DNA follows: TGCGCCAGCAGCTTGACCCGCACAGTCACAGATACGCAGTATTTT.

In this sample, this clonotype turned up many times. The CDR3 DNA follows: TGCAGTGCTAGTCTAGCGGGAGGGGCCTACGAGCAGTACTTC. It is translated as CSASLAGGAYEQYF. V usage is TRBV20-1 and J usage is TRBJ2-7, with 12 nucleotides matching TRBD2. CDR3 length equals 14 residues. With 3 bases clipped from V and 2 bases from J, the junction kept 2 bases outside the gene matches. Germline loops: CDR1 DFQATT, CDR2 SNEGSKA (reference sequence).

This clonotype was seen at least ten times. The chain combines TRBV7-9 with TRBJ1-4, with 10 bases identical to TRBD1. Germline CDR1 and CDR2: SEHNR and FQNEAQ (reference sequence). The CDR3 contains 15 residues. V lost 3 bases, J lost 10 bases, and 8 bases stayed unmatched. As DNA, the CDR3 is TGTGCCAGCAGCTTTTCCGGGACAGGGGATGGAAAACTGTTTTTT. It encodes CASSFSGTGDGKLFF.

This clonotype was counted ten times or more. This chain uses TRBV29-1 with TRBJ2-7; D is perhaps TRBD1 (5 bases). V was clipped by 4 bases and J by 3 bases, with 13 bases between them. The CDR3 length is 13 residues. Germline V gene sequence: CDR1 SQVTM, CDR2 ANQGSEA. The CDR3, as DNA: TGCAGCGTTGGGGAAGGTCAGGGCTACGAGCAGTACTTC. The encoded protein is CSVGEGQGYEQYF.

There are a few counts of this clonotype. In nucleotides, the CDR3 is TGTGCCAGCATTCCCCCCGGACTGAACACTGAAGCTTTCTTT. Its protein is CASIPPGLNTEAFF. The V call is TRBV12-3 or TRBV12-4, the J call TRBJ1-1, with no clear D. CDR3 length: 14 amino acids. V gave up 7 bases and J gave up 0 bases, with 12 bases separating them.

The table lists this clonotype with a few counts. This rearrangement joins TRBV14 to TRBJ2-7; 8 nucleotides line up with TRBD1. The CDR3 spans 14 residues. V gave up 4 bases and J gave up 6 bases; unmatched junction bases: 8. Germline V lookup: CDR1 SGHDN, CDR2 FVKESK. The CDR3 reads CASSRDRGVSEQYF. CDR3 bases: TGTGCCAGCAGCCGAGACAGGGGAGTAAGCGAGCAGTACTTC.